These 13 T cell receptor beta chains share one sample of origin, sequenced in a study of CD8+ T cells in alopecia areata. Extracted from the samples, RNA was reverse transcribed into cDNA to serve as the sequencing template. Clones were sequenced by immunoSEQ multiplex PCR, and TCRdb holds only the in-frame ones, with some missing. Here the sample spans 150,000 to 200,000 clones, 50% to 60% being singletons. The sample taken for sequencing was CD4+ T cells sorted from blood. Receptors were obtained from a human donor in good health.

The chain links TRBV29-1 to TRBJ1-1; a weak D match, TRBD1 (5 bases). CDR3 size: 14 residues. CDR1 and CDR2 from the germline V gene are SQVTM and ANQGSEA. V was trimmed by 7 bases and J by 6 bases, leaving 21 bases between them. The CDR3 is CSEIGAGVEPEAFF. As DNA, the CDR3 is TGCAGCGAAATAGGGGCTGGGGTTGAGCCTGAAGCTTTCTTT.

The V gene is TRBV2, the J gene TRBJ2-6; unclear D gene. V gave up 2 bases and J gave up 1 base, with 6 bases separating them. The CDR3 runs to 15 residues. Germline CDR1 is SNHLY and CDR2 is FYNNEI. The CDR3 nucleotides are TGTGCCAGCAGTGAATCTTGGTCTGGGGCCAACGTCCTGACTTTC. This codes for CASSESWSGANVLTF.

The V and J genes are TRBV11-2 and TRBJ2-5; D gene ambiguous. CDR1 is SGHAT and CDR2 is FQNNGV in the germline V gene. This CDR3 spans 13 amino acids. Trimming cost V 4 bases and J 2 bases, with 8 bases left between them. The DNA for the CDR3 is TGTGCCAGCAGCTACGGTGGACAAGAGACCCAGTACTTC. The encoded protein is CASSYGGQETQYF.

The CDR3 sequence is CSATSTRTGELFF. The CDR3 bases are TGCAGCGCCACCAGTACCAGGACCGGGGAGCTGTTTTTT. The chain has TRBV29-1 and TRBJ2-2; D unresolved. The V gene lost 7 bases and the J gene lost 5 bases, with 14 bases spanning the gap. Germline assignment: CDR1 SQVTM and CDR2 ANQGSEA. There are 13 residues in the CDR3.

The chain is built from TRBV4-2 and TRBJ2-1, with 7 bases identical to TRBD2. The V segment lost 5 bases and the J segment 5 bases; nucleotides outside the gene matches: 6. The germline gives CDR1 LGHNA, CDR2 YNFKEQ. The CDR3 loop spans 14 amino acids. The CDR3 coding sequence is TGTGCCAGCAGCTACCGACTAGCCGACAATGAGCAGTTCTTC. Its protein product is CASSYRLADNEQFF.

This clone was found a few times. V usage is TRBV5-1 and J usage is TRBJ2-1; D possibly corresponds to TRBD1 (6 bases). Deletions cut 4 bases from V and 4 bases from J, with 9 bases between. In germline, CDR1 is SGHRS, CDR2 YFSETQ. The CDR3 covers 13 residues. CDR3 loop: CASSQDSYNEQFF. For the CDR3, the DNA is TGCGCCAGCAGCCAGGACAGTTACAATGAGCAGTTCTTC. Based on the CDR3 plus reference TRBV5-1 and TRBJ2-1, the full variable domain is KAGVTQTPRYLIKTRGQQVTLSCSPISGHRSVSWYQQTPGQGLQFLFEYFSETQRNKGNFPGRFSGRQFSNSRSEMNVSTLELGDSALYLCASSQDSYNEQFFGPGTRLTVL.

The chain carries TRBV5-6 and TRBJ2-3, with 7 bases identical to TRBD1. Germline loops: CDR1 SGHDT, CDR2 YYEEEE. Germline trimming cut 4 bases from V and 3 bases from J; bases unmatched to any gene: 11. The CDR3 is made up of 16 amino acids. CDR3 coding DNA: TGTGCCAGCAGCCCGGCTTGGGGACAGAGTACAGATACGCAGTATTTT. Encoded protein: CASSPAWGQSTDTQYF.

The chain joins TRBV7-3 to TRBJ2-2, with 12 bases fitting TRBD2. Germline V gene lookup returns CDR1 SGHTA and CDR2 FQGTGA. Unmatched junction bases numbered 13, after V lost 5 bases and J lost 3 bases. CDR3 length: 19 residues. For the CDR3, the DNA is TGTGCCAGCAGCGCAGGGGGCCTAGCGGGAGGGCTATACACCGGGGAGCTGTTTTTT. Translated, it gives CASSAGGLAGGLYTGELFF.

The chain couples TRBV27 to TRBJ2-1, with D possibly being TRBD1 or TRBD2 (5 bases each). CDR3 length equals 16 residues. V lost 5 bases to trimming and J lost 6 bases, with 20 bases between them. Per the germline V gene, CDR1 is MNHEY and CDR2 is SMNVEV (reference sequence). CDR3 in DNA: TGTGCCAGCAGTCCCCAGGGAGACTCCTACTTCAATGAGCAGTTCTTC. As protein: CASSPQGDSYFNEQFF.

The V gene is TRBV29-1, the J gene TRBJ2-5, with 8 bases matching TRBD2. The J call may not be correct, given that the DNA end is closer to TRBJ2-7. From germline, CDR1 is SQVTM and CDR2 ANQGSEA. The CDR3 length is 12 residues. The CDR3: CSATSGSYEQYF. The DNA for the CDR3 is TGCAGCGCAACTAGCGGTTCATACGAGCAGTACTTC.

The rearrangement uses TRBV29-1 and TRBJ2-3, with D perhaps TRBD2 (5 bases). The CDR3 length is 14 residues. With 0 bases removed from V and 7 bases from J, the gap between germline ends came to 14 bases. Per germline, CDR1 SQVTM and CDR2 ANQGSEA. DNA for the CDR3: TGCAGCGTTGAAGATCCCCTCCGGGATCATACGCAGTATTTT. It specifies CSVEDPLRDHTQYF.

The chain is built from TRBV7-9 and TRBJ2-1; D is perhaps TRBD1 (6 bases). This CDR3 is built from 14 residues. Trimming removed 2 bases at V and 7 bases at J, with 12 bases between. From germline, CDR1 is SEHNR and CDR2 FQNEAQ (reference sequence). The CDR3 here is CASSLSQGWNEQFF. The CDR3 coding sequence is TGTGCCAGCAGCTTATCCCAGGGGTGGAATGAGCAGTTCTTC.

This clone showed up many times. The rearrangement links TRBV9 to TRBJ2-3; D is unclear. Trimming took 2 bases from V and 2 from J, leaving 6 bases between them. The germline V gene has CDR1 SGDLS and CDR2 YYNGEE. The CDR3 length is 13 residues. CDR3: CASSVPPTDTQYF. The CDR3, as DNA: TGTGCCAGCAGCGTTCCTCCCACAGATACGCAGTATTTT.